This T cell receptor beta chain is drawn from a study of blood T cell repertoires in COVID-19. Repertoires were generated with immunoSEQ multiplex PCR, while TCRdb's copy carries only in-frame clones and drops some. The sample holds around 190,000 clones, roughly three quarters seen once. The Seattle site enrolled patients during active infection and followed them longitudinally. V lost 2 bases and J lost 1; bases outside the gene matches: 8. The germline gives CDR1 SGHNT, CDR2 YYREEE (reference sequence). The CDR3 is made up of 16 amino acids. Sequenced: peripheral blood. J is TRBJ2-7 and V is TRBV5-4; TRBD2 aligns across 8 bases. The TCR originated in a woman aged 40 to 49 with COVID-19, enrolled during active disease. Here the CDR3 reads CASSLATGTSSYEQYF. Written as DNA, the CDR3 is TGTGCCAGCAGCTTAGCCACCGGGACTAGTTCCTACGAGCAGTACTTC.